Given below is one T cell receptor (beta chain) in context. Its antigen is currently not known. No quality values exist for individual bases; no much larger clone is one base distant. TCR CDR3 regions were amplified from genomic DNA by multiplex PCR using the deep immunoSEQ assay. Genomic DNA extracted from each cell subset was distributed evenly over all wells of several immunoSEQ 96-well plates, and each plate served as one replicate. Each replicate PCR for sorted subsets received around 0.2 ug genomic DNA, equal to tens of thousands of T cell genomes. Purified libraries were quantified with a Qubit 3.0 fluorometer, sized on a Bioanalyzer 2100, and re-quantified with the KAPA Library Quantification kit. Each immunoSEQ 96-well plate was sequenced on its own single-read 150-cycle Illumina NextSeq 550 flow cell. The authors' pipeline ran thus. Because only junctional sequences without quality scores were contained in the immunoSEQ output, filtering matching that applied to full-length reads could not be performed. To assign V/J genes and CDR3, sequences were annotated using PyIR, a Python wrapper for IgBLAST v1.9, with IMGT germline references. Reads were removed for weak V/J assignments (E-value above 1e-6), missing CDR3, stop codons, out-of-frame junctions, or ambiguous translated residues. A V3J clonotype was defined by an identical inferred V gene, J gene, and CDR3 amino acid sequence. Percentage overlap between repertoires was computed as shared unique clonotypes divided by the size of the smaller repertoire. Richness of each repertoire was evaluated using RTK rarefaction, the Chao1 estimator, and Recon v2.1 estimates of unobserved clonotypes. Generation probabilities were computed with OLGA for all TCRbeta clonotypes obtained by the gDNA method from several donors. Imported from immuneACCESS, the table was reduced by TCRdb to in-frame sequences with V and J called. These copies leave out some clones; in studies compared against another copy, an unresolved V gene accounts for under half, and the cause of the remainder is not known. The V and J calls and the clone size are those of that table, but D and trimming were determined from the DNA. This sample has millions of clones in its table, and 80% to 95% of those were observed once. The ten largest account for 0.39% of the sample.

CDR1 and CDR2 (GTSNPN, SVGIG) derive from the germline V gene (reference sequence). Relative to germline, V is missing 7 bases and J is missing 0 bases, with 3 bases of the junction outside any gene match. The CDR3 numbers 12 residues from cysteine through phenylalanine. Only the CDR3 DNA stays, 36 bases, in frame from base 1. The donors were healthy, HIV-negative adults with no recently reported acute infections or vaccinations. Every donor was a Caucasian adult living in Nashville, Tennessee, USA. CD4+ T cells were enriched through magnetic negative selection, after which naive cells were positively selected on CD45RA and the remaining negative fraction served as the memory subset. Blood was obtained by leukapheresis, after which PBMCs were separated by Ficoll-Histopaque density gradient centrifugation and cryopreserved in liquid nitrogen vapor phase. Analytical flow cytometry was used to check the purity and quantity of every magnetically sorted T cell population. Each sorted fraction had its genomic DNA isolated and then quantified by UV absorbance on a Nanodrop 2000c.

The data are from a study of shared clonotypes between healthy human individuals (dated by TCRdb to 2018 to 2021). General notes on the study: A few men and a couple of women, aged 18 to 49 years, made up the cohort. For each donor, three plates each were used for CD4 naive and CD4 memory, two plates were used for CD8 naive, and one plate was used for CD8 memory. The study deeply sequenced blood TCR repertoires of several healthy adults to estimate repertoire size and the extent of clonotype sharing between individuals. To increase sequencing depth and limit assay-specific biases, different laboratories used diverse techniques to prepare libraries and sequence TCR repertoires. Leukapheresis yielded between about 0.85 and 10 billion PBMCs per donor.

Study-wide findings and limitations: Sampling was restricted to blood, and TCR repertoires in tissue are likely to differ from TCR repertoires in blood. When a few donors were compared, the shared fraction of clonotypes was about 5% for naive CD4, 3.5% for naive CD8, about 2.4% for memory CD4, and 0.4% for memory CD8. Compared with non-shared clonotypes, clonotypes shared by all four sorted-subset donors had higher generation probabilities. Naive subsets generally had larger estimated clonotype richness than memory subsets did. Pairwise subsampling indicated that sequencing depth was expected to affect the degree of clonotype sharing among donors. Because the study included only a small number of donors, the genetic and exposure-history diversity represented was limited. Rarefaction of sorted-subset datasets indicated incomplete sequencing despite the large sequencing depth.

Sample: naive CD4+ T cells from PBMCs. Interpreted using the paper, the cell subset or site label stands for: CD45RA+ positively selected. The TCR originated in a young man in good health. Some clones in this sample may be carry-over from other donors' samples. The rearrangement joined TRBV30 to TRBJ2-7, and 7 bases in between align with TRBD1. The CDR3 amino acid sequence is: CASDRSSYEQYF. The bases are TGTGCCTCGGACAGGAGCTCCTACGAGCAGTACTTC.